This T cell receptor beta chain emerged from a study of shared clonotypes between healthy human individuals. With regard to this clone: Its antigen is as yet unknown.

The naive CD8 fraction comprised CD45RO-negative cells positively selected for CCR7 and excluded terminally differentiated effector memory CD45RA+ cells. Study conclusions and caveats: Rarefaction analysis demonstrated incomplete sorted-subset sequencing notwithstanding large depth.

Germline CDR1 is SGHTA and CDR2 is FQGNSA. This CDR3 contains 12 residues. The V and J ends lost 4 bases and 10 bases, in that order; junction bases with no gene match: 4. Deep-level settings were used for running the assay. Sequencing used immunoSEQ multiplex PCR; TCRdb keeps in-frame clones, though not all of them. The table has under 1 million clones, 90% to 95% seen once. Sequencing used naive CD8+ T cells sorted from blood. This clonotype was sampled from a man aged 30 to 39 in good health. The V and J genes are TRBV7-2 and TRBJ2-1; 7 positions match TRBD2. CDR3 DNA sequence: TGTGCCAGCAGCTCTCTAGCGGCCGAGCAGTTCTTC. It codes for CASSSLAAEQFF.